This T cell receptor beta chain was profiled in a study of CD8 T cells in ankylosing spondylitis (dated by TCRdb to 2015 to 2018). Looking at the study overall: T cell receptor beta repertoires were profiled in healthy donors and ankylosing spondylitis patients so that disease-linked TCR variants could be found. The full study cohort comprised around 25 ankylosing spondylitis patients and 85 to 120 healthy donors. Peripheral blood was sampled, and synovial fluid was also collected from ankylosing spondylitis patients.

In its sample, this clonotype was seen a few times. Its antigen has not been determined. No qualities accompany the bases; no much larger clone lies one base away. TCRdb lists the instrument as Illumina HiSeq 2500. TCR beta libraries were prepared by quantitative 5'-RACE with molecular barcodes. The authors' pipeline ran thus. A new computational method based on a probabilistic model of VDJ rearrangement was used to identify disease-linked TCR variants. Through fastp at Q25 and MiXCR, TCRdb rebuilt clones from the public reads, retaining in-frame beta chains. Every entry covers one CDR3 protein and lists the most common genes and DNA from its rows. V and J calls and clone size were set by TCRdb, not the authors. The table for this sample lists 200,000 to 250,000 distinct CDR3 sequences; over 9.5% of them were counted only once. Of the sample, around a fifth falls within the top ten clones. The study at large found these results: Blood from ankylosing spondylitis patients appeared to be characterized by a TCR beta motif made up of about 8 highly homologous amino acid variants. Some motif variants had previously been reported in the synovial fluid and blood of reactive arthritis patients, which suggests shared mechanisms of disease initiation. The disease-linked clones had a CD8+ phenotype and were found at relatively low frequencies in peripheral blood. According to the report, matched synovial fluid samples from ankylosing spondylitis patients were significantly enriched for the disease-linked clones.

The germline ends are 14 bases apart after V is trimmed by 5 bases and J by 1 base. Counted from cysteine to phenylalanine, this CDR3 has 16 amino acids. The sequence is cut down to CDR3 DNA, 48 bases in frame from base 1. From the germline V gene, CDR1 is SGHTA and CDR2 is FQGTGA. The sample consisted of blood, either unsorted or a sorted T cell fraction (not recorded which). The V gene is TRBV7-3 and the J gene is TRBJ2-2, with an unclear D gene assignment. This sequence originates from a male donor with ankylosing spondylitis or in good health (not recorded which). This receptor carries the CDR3 CASSPIMGLNTGELFF. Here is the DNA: TGTGCCAGCAGCCCCATTATGGGCTTGAACACCGGGGAGCTGTTTTTT.